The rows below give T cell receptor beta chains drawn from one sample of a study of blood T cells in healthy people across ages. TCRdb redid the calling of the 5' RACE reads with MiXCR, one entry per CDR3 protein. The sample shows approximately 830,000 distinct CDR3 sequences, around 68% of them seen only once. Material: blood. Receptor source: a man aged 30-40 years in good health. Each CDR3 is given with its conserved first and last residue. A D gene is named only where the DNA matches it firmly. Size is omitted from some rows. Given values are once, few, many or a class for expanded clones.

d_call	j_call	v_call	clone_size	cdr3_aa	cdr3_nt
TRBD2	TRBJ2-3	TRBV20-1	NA	CSAKGRTSGRTDTQYF	TGCAGTGCTAAAGGGAGGACTAGCGGACGCACAGATACGCAGTATTTT
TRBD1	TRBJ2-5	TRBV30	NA	CAWSQQGKTQYF	TGTGCCTGGAGCCAACAGGGGAAGACCCAGTACTTC
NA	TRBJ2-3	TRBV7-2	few	CASSLFGGLTDTQYF	TGTGCCAGCAGCTTATTCGGGGGCCTCACAGATACGCAGTATTTT
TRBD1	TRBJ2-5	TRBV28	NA	CASSRTPGGEQYF	TGTGCCAGCAGCCGAACCCCAGGGGGAGAGCAGTACTTC
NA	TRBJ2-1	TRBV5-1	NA	CASSLADGKQFF	TGCGCCAGCAGCTTGGCGGACGGTAAGCAGTTCTTC
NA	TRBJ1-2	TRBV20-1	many	CSASNGNYGYTF	TGCAGTGCTAGTAACGGCAACTATGGCTACACCTTC
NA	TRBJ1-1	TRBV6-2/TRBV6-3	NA	CANSRTGLGTEAFF	TGTGCCAACAGTAGAACAGGGCTCGGCACTGAAGCTTTCTTT
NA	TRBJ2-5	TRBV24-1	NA	CATSGKNSETQYF	TGTGCCACCAGTGGGAAGAATTCAGAGACCCAGTACTTC
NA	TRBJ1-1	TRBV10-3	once	CAITEYRATEAFF	TGTGCCATCACCGAGTACAGGGCGACTGAAGCTTTCTTT
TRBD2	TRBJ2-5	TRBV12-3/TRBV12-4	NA	CASSPSGGAWETQYF	TGTGCCAGCAGTCCTAGCGGGGGGGCTTGGGAGACCCAGTACTTC
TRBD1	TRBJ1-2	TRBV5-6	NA	CASSFRDRAPSGYGYTF	TGTGCCAGCAGCTTCCGGGACAGGGCACCTTCAGGCTATGGCTACACCTTC
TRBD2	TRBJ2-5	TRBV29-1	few	CSVERASGGWETQYF	TGCAGCGTTGAAAGGGCTAGCGGGGGATGGGAGACCCAGTACTTC
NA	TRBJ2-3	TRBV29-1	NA	CSEIQGLGTDTQYF	TGCAGCGAGATCCAGGGGTTGGGCACAGATACGCAGTATTTT
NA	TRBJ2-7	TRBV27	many	CASSLISSYEQYF	TGTGCCAGCAGTTTAATAAGCTCCTACGAGCAGTACTTC
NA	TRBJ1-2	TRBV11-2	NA	CASSLDFGTPRDYGYTF	TGTGCCAGCAGCTTAGACTTTGGGACCCCAAGAGACTATGGCTACACCTTC
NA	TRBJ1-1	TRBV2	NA	CASGENTEAFF	TGTGCCTCCGGGGAGAACACTGAAGCTTTCTTT
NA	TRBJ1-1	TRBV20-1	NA	CSAGINTEAFF	TGCAGTGCGGGGATTAACACTGAAGCTTTCTTT
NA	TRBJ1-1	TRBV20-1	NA	CSARAGGTPRISNTEAFF	TGCAGTGCTAGAGCCGGGGGGACACCCCGCATTTCGAACACTGAAGCTTTCTTT
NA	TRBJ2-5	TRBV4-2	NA	CASSQEVSGFETQYF	TGTGCCAGCAGCCAAGAAGTATCCGGGTTTGAGACCCAGTACTTC
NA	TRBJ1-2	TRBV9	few	CASREGPTGNAGYTF	TGTGCCAGCAGGGAGGGGCCTACAGGGAATGCTGGCTACACCTTC
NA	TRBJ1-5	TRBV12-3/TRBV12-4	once	CAGSLGLINQPQHF	TGTGCCGGCAGCCTGGGACTGATTAATCAGCCCCAGCATTTT
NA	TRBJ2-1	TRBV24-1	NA	CATSDFLPEGRGTYNEQFF	TGTGCCACCAGTGACTTCCTCCCCGAGGGCCGAGGGACTTACAATGAGCAGTTCTTC
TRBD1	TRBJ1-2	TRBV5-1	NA	CASSWGDRADNYGYTF	TGCGCCAGCAGCTGGGGTGACAGGGCTGATAACTATGGCTACACCTTC
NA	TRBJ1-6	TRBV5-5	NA	CASSLGRYYNSPLHF	TGTGCCAGCAGCTTGGGCCGATACTATAATTCACCCCTCCACTTT
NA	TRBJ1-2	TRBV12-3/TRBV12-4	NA	CASSLRLSTHQGLNYGYTF	TGTGCCAGCAGTTTACGACTCTCGACCCACCAGGGGCTTAACTATGGCTACACCTTC
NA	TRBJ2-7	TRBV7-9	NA	CASSFREGTYSEQYF	TGTGCCAGCAGCTTTAGAGAAGGGACATACTCCGAGCAGTACTTC
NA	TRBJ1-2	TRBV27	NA	CASSYRQGGYYGYTF	TGTGCCAGCAGTTATAGACAAGGGGGATACTATGGCTACACCTTC
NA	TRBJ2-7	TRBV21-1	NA	CAVSGAKYHEQYF	TGTGCAGTCTCCGGGGCTAAATACCACGAGCAGTACTTC
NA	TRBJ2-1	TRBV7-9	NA	CASSVGLNEQFF	TGTGCCAGCAGTGTTGGCCTGAATGAGCAGTTCTTC
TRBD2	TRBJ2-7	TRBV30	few	CAWSVLAGGTYEQYF	TGTGCCTGGAGTGTCCTAGCGGGGGGGACCTACGAGCAGTACTTC
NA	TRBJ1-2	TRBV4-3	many	CASSRDGRLDYGYTF	TGCGCCAGCAGCCGGGACGGGAGGCTCGACTATGGCTACACCTTC
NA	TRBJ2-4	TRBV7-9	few	CASSEGGFYKNIQYF	TGTGCCAGCAGCGAGGGTGGCTTCTACAAAAACATTCAGTACTTC
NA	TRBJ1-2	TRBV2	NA	CASSQVINYGYTF	TGTGCCAGCAGCCAGGTGATAAACTATGGCTACACCTTC
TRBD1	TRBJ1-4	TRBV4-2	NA	CASSPNRGLNEKLFF	TGTGCCAGCAGCCCGAACAGGGGGCTGAATGAAAAACTGTTTTTT
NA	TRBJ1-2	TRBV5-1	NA	CASSPTAGYAYGYTF	TGCGCCAGCAGCCCAACGGCAGGGTATGCCTATGGCTACACCTTC
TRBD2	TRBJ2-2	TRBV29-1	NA	CSARTSGGTGELFF	TGCAGCGCCCGGACTAGCGGGGGCACCGGGGAGCTGTTTTTT
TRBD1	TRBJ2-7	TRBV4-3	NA	CASSQTDRGEQYF	TGCGCCAGCAGCCAAACCGACAGGGGCGAGCAGTACTTC
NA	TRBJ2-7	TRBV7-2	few	CASSFGLYEQYF	TGTGCCAGCAGCTTTGGCCTCTACGAGCAGTACTTC
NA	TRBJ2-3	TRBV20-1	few	CSASIGSAGTDTQYF	TGCAGTGCTAGTATAGGCTCAGCGGGCACAGATACGCAGTATTTT
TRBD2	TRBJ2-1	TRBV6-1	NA	CASAGLAGRFGYNEQFF	TGTGCCAGCGCCGGACTAGCGGGCCGATTTGGCTACAATGAGCAGTTCTTC
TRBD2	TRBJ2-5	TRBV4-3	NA	CASSQDNGGGSETQYF	TGCGCCAGCAGCCAAGACAATGGGGGAGGGTCGGAGACCCAGTACTTC
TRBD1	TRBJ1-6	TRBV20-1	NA	CSANRDRGPYYNSPLHF	TGCAGTGCTAACCGGGACAGGGGGCCCTACTATAATTCACCCCTCCACTTT
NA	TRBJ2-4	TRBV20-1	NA	CSARDGRATGEQYF	TGCAGTGCTAGAGATGGGCGGGCCACGGGGGAGCAGTACTTC
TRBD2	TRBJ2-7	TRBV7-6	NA	CASSLFPLAGVSSYEQYF	TGTGCCAGCAGCTTATTCCCGCTAGCGGGGGTCAGCTCCTACGAGCAGTACTTC
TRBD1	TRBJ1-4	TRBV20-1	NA	CSAGDSGKTNEKLFF	TGCAGTGCAGGGGACAGCGGGAAGACTAATGAAAAACTGTTTTTT
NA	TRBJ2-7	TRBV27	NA	CASSLSRGKSYEQYF	TGTGCCAGCAGTTTATCCAGGGGAAAATCCTACGAGCAGTACTTC
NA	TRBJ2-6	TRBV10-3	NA	CAISESPAQRGGANVLTF	TGTGCCATCAGTGAGTCCCCGGCGCAGCGCGGTGGGGCCAACGTCCTGACTTTC
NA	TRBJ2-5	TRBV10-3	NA	CAISPHGDQETQYF	TGTGCCATCAGCCCACATGGGGACCAAGAGACCCAGTACTTC
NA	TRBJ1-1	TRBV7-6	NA	CASSPNPSSNTEAFF	TGTGCCAGCAGCCCTAACCCCTCCTCGAACACTGAAGCTTTCTTT
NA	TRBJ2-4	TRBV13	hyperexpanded	CASSGQPFRGAKNIQYF	TGTGCCAGCAGCGGACAGCCATTCAGGGGAGCCAAAAACATTCAGTACTTC
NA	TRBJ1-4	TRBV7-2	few	CASSFITGQKYNEKLFF	TGTGCCAGCAGCTTTATTACAGGACAAAAGTATAATGAAAAACTGTTTTTT
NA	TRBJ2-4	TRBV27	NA	CASSLFGGAKNSQYF	TGTGCCAGCAGTTTATTTGGGGGGGCCAAAAACAGTCAGTACTTC
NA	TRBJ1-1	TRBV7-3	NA	CASSLTGGAGAEAFF	TGTGCCAGCAGCTTAACGGGAGGGGCGGGCGCTGAAGCTTTCTTT
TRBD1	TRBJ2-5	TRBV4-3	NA	CASSQIHRGGQETQYF	TGCGCCAGCAGCCAGATTCACAGGGGTGGCCAAGAGACCCAGTACTTC
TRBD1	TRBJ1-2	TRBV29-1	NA	CSVLQGGYGYTF	TGCAGCGTTTTACAGGGGGGCTATGGCTACACCTTC